The T cell receptor beta chain described here comes from a study of T cells in Graves' hyperthyroidism and ophthalmopathy. Study-level findings and limits: Stable hyperthyroidism and ophthalmopathy were separated using 13 V-J signatures.

In this sample, this clonotype turned up many times. Its antigen is not known. The CDR3 regions of TCR beta were amplified from RNA transcripts. HTBI primers were used for first-round RT-PCR of the TCR CDR3. MiXCR, run by TCRdb on the multiplex PCR reads, gives a single entry per CDR3 protein. This repertoire shows hundreds of thousands of distinct CDR3 sequences, just under 20% found once; its top ten account for about half. Source material: blood. This TCR came from a man between 40 and 49 years old with Graves' ophthalmopathy.

CDR3 bases: TGCAGTGCTTTGGAGGGTCCTAGCGGGATGTACAATGAGCAGTTCTTC. Translating gives CSALEGPSGMYNEQFF. The V call is TRBV20-1, the J call TRBJ2-1; 9 nucleotides match TRBD2. Unmatched junction bases numbered 12, after V lost 5 bases and J lost 4 bases. Per the germline V gene, CDR1 is DFQATT and CDR2 is SNEGSKA (reference sequence). The CDR3 loop spans 16 amino acids.